The clone carrying this T cell receptor beta chain was counted at least ten times. This entry is derived from a study of regulatory T cells in long-lasting Graves disease. CDR3 regions were amplified by Arm-PCR using iRepertoire HTBI primers to build TCR beta libraries. TCRdb ran MiXCR on the multiplex PCR reads and lists one entry per CDR3 protein. Among about 220,000 distinct CDR3 sequences listed, roughly a fifth were seen once. The time point here: newly diagnosed GD, antithyroid drugs for less than 3 months. Generation of the TCR library employed RNA extracted from PBMCs. This CDR3 is 15 amino acids long. Germline trimming cut 3 bases from V and 4 bases from J; bases unmatched to any gene: 8. Per the germline V gene, CDR1 is DFQATT and CDR2 is SNEGSKA (reference sequence). This sample also belongs to another study, concerning T cells in Graves' hyperthyroidism and ophthalmopathy.

The chain recombines TRBV20-1 with TRBJ2-3, with 9 bases identical to TRBD1. This receptor was obtained from a woman aged 25 to 45 with Graves disease. The sequencing used peripheral blood mononuclear cells (PBMCs), collected at new diagnosis, from a patient treated with antithyroid drugs. CDR3 bases: TGCAGTGCTAGGGCCGTGGACAGGGGTGCAGATACGCAGTATTTT. Its translation is CSARAVDRGADTQYF.